This T cell receptor beta chain was sequenced for a study of human T cells and chemical hapten exposure. Looking at the study overall: In the approximately 25-week study, patients were dosed weekly with diphenylcyclopropenone on the scalp throughout. Per-sample TCR yield variability stemmed mainly from small pooled library volume differences. Study-level findings and limits: Having alopecia, the donors may differ immunologically from healthy people.

This clonotype was observed many times. Its cognate antigen is unknown. CDR1 and CDR2 (germline): SGHAT, FQNNGV. Trimming left V 5 bases short and J 5 bases short, with 12 bases between. The CDR3 totals 13 residues. As to time point: patch test 1, 2 weeks after DPC sensitization. Treatment given: therapeutic diphenylcyclopropenone sensitization with weekly scalp DPC. TCRdb analysed the RACE reads with MiXCR anew, one entry per CDR3 protein. The sample holds about 120,000 distinct CDR3 sequences, roughly an eighth seen once. The sample consisted of whole blood, taken in connection with sensitization to the hapten diphenylcyclopropenone (DPC). The TCR comes from a man aged 18 to 35 with alopecia areata. Some clones in this sample may be carry-over from other donors' samples. This sequence joins TRBV11-2 and TRBJ2-5; D perhaps matches TRBD2 (6 bases). The CDR3 loop is CASSLTRVETQYF. The CDR3 DNA reads TGTGCCAGCAGCCTGACTAGAGTGGAGACCCAGTACTTC.